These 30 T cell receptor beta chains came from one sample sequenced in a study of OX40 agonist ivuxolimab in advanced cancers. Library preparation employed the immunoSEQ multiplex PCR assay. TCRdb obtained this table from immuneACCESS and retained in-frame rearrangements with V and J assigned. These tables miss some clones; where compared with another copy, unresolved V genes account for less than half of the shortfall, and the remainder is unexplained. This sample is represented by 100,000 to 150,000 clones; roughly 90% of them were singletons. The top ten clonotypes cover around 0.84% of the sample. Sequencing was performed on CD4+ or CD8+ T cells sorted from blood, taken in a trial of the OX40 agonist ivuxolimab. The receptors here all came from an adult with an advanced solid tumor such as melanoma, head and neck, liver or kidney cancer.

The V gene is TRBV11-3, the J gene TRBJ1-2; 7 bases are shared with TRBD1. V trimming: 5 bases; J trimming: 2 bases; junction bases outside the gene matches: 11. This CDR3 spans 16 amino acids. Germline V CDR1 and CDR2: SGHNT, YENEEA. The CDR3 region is CASSIGTASPNYGYTF. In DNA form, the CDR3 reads TGTGCCAGCAGCATCGGGACAGCCTCTCCCAACTATGGCTACACCTTC.

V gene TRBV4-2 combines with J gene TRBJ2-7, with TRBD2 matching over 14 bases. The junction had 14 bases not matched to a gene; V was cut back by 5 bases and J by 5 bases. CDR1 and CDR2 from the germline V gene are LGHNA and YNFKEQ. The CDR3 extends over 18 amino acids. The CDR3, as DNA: TGTGCCAGCAGCTGGCCAAACCCGGGACTAGCGGGAGCCCACGAGCAGTACTTC. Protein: CASSWPNPGLAGAHEQYF.

The CDR3 coding sequence is TGTGCCAGCAGCCGCGCCGGACAGAGTTACGAGCAGTACTTC. Its protein product is CASSRAGQSYEQYF. V usage is TRBV27 and J usage is TRBJ2-5; TRBD1 is a possible D gene (6 bases). The J call is in doubt because the DNA end fits TRBJ2-7 better. This CDR3 is 14 amino acids long. Germline-derived CDR1 and CDR2 are MNHEY and SMNVEV (reference sequence).

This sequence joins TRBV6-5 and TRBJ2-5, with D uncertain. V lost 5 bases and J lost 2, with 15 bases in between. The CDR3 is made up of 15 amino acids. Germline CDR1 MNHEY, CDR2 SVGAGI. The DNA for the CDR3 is TGTGCCAGCAGTCTCATCCTCGCCGGACAAGAGACCCAGTACTTC. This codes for CASSLILAGQETQYF.

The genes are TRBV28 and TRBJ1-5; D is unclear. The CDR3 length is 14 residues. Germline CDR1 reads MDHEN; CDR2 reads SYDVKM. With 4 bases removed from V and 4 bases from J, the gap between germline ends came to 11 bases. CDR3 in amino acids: CASSSYAGNQPQHF. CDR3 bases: TGTGCCAGCAGTTCCTACGCGGGGAATCAGCCCCAGCATTTT.

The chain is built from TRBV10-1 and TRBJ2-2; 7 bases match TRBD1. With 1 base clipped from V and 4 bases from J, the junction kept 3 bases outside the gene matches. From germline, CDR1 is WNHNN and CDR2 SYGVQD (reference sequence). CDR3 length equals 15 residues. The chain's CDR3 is CASSEYRGTTGELFF. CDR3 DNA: TGCGCCAGCAGTGAGTACAGGGGTACCACCGGGGAGCTGTTTTTT.

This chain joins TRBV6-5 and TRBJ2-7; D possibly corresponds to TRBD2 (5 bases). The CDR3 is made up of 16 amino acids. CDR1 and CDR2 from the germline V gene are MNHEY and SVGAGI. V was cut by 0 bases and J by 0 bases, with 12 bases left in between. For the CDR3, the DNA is TGTGCCAGCAGTTACTCGGGCGCTAGCCTCTCCTACGAGCAGTACTTC. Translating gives CASSYSGASLSYEQYF.

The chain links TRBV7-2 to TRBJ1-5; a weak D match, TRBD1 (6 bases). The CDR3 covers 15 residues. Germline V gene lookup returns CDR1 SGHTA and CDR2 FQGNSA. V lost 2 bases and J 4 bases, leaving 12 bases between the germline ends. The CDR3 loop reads CASSLMGAGNQPQHF. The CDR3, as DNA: TGTGCCAGCAGCTTAATGGGGGCAGGGAATCAGCCCCAGCATTTT.

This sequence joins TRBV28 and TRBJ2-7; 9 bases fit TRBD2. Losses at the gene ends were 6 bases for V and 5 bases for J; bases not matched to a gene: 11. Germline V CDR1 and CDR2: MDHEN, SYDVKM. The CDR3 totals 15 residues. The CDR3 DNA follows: TGTGCCAGCAGCCTTAGCGGGGGCCTCCGGAACGAGCAGTACTTC. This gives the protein CASSLSGGLRNEQYF.

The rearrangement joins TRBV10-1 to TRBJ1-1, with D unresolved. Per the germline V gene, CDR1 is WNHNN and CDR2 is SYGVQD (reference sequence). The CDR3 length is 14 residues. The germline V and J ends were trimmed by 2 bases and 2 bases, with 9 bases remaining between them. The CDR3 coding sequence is TGCGCCAGCAGTGAGGCCGGCATTAACACTGAAGCTTTCTTT. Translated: CASSEAGINTEAFF.

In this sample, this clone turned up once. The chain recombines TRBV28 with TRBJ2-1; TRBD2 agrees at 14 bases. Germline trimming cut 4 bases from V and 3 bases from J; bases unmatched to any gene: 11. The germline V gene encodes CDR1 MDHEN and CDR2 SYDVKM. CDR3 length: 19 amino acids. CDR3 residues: CASSSSTSGRVEDYNEQFF. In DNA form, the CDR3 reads TGTGCCAGCAGTTCGTCGACTAGCGGGAGGGTGGAGGACTACAATGAGCAGTTCTTC.

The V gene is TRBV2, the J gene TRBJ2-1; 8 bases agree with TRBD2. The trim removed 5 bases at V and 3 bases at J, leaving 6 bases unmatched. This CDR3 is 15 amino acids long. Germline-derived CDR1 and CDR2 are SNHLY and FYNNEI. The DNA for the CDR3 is TGTGCCAGCAGTTCAAGCGGGAGCGTCTACAATGAGCAGTTCTTC. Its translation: CASSSSGSVYNEQFF.

This CDR3 reads CASSTSGFYGYTF. CDR3 bases: TGCGCCAGCAGCACCTCAGGGTTCTATGGCTACACCTTC. The chain joins TRBV5-1 to TRBJ1-2; a possible D gene is TRBD1 (5 bases). From germline, CDR1 is SGHRS and CDR2 YFSETQ. This CDR3 contains 13 residues. The ends were cut back, 4 bases at V and 4 bases at J, with 11 bases in the middle.

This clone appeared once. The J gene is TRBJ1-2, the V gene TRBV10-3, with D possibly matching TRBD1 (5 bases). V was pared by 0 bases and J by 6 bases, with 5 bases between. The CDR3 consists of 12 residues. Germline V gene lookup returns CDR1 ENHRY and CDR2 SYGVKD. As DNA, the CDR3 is TGTGCCATCAGTGAGTCAGGGGATGGCTACACCTTC. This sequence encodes CAISESGDGYTF.

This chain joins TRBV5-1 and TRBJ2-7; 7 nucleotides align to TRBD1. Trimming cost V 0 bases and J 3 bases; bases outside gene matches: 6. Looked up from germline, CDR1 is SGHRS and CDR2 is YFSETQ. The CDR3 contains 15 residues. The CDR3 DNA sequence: TGCGCCAGCAGCTTGGTTCCGGGACAGATCTACGAGCAGTACTTC. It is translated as CASSLVPGQIYEQYF.

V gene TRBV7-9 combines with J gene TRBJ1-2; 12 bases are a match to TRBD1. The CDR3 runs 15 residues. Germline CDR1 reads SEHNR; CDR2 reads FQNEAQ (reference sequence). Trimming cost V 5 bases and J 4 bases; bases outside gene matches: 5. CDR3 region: CASSPGTGGIYGYTF. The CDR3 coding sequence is TGTGCCAGCAGCCCCGGGACAGGGGGCATCTATGGCTACACCTTC. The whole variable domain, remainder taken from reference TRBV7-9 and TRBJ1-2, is DTGVSQNPRHKITKRGQNVTFRCDPISEHNRLYWYRQTLGQGPEFLTYFQNEAQLEKSRLLSDRFSAERPKGSFSTLEIQRTEQGDSAMYLCASSPGTGGIYGYTFGSGTRLTVV.

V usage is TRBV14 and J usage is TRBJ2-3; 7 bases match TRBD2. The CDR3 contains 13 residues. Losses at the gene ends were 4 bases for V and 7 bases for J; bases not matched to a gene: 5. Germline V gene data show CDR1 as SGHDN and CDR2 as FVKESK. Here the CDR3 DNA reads TGTGCCAGCAGCCTAGCGGGCGGGTATACGCAGTATTTT. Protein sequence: CASSLAGGYTQYF.

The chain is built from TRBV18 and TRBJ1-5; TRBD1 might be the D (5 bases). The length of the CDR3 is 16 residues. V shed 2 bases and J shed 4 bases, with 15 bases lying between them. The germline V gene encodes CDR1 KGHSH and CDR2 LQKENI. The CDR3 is CASSPSIGVANQPQHF. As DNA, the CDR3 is TGTGCCAGCTCACCATCGATAGGGGTGGCAAATCAGCCCCAGCATTTT.

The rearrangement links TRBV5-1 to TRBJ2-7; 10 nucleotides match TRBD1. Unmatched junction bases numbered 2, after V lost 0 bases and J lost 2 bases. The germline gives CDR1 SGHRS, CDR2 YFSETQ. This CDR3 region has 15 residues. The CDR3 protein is CASSLGGQGTYEQYF. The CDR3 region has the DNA TGCGCCAGCAGCTTGGGGGGACAGGGGACCTACGAGCAGTACTTC. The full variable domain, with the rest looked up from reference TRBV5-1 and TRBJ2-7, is KAGVTQTPRYLIKTRGQQVTLSCSPISGHRSVSWYQQTPGQGLQFLFEYFSETQRNKGNFPGRFSGRQFSNSRSEMNVSTLELGDSALYLCASSLGGQGTYEQYFGPGTRLTVT.

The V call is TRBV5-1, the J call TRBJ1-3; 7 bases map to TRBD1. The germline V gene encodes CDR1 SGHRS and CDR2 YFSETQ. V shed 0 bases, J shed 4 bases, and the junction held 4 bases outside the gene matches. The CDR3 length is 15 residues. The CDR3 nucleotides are TGCGCCAGCAGCTTGGGACAGGGCCCGGGAAACACCATATATTTT. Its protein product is CASSLGQGPGNTIYF.

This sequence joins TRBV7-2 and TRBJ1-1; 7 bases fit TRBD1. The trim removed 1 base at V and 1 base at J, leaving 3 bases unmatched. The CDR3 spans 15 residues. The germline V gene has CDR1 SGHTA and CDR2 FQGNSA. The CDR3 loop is CASSLVSGGNTEAFF. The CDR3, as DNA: TGTGCCAGCAGCTTAGTATCAGGGGGGAACACTGAAGCTTTCTTT. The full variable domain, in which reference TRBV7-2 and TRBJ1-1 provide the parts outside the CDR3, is GAGVSQSPSNKVTEKGKDVELRCDPISGHTALYWYRQSLGQGLEFLIYFQGNSAPDKSGLPSDRFSAERTGGSVSTLTIQRTQQEDSAVYLCASSLVSGGNTEAFFGQGTRLTVV.

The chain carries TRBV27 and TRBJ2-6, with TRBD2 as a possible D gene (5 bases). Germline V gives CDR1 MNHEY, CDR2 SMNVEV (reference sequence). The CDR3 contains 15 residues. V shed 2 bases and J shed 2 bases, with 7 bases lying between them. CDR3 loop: CASSLGRPGANVLTF. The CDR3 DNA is TGTGCCAGCAGTTTAGGGAGACCTGGGGCCAACGTCCTGACTTTC. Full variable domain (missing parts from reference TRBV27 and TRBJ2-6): EAQVTQNPRYLITVTGKKLTVTCSQNMNHEYMSWYRQDPGLGLRQIYYSMNVEVTDKGDVPEGYKVSRKEKRNFPLILESPSPNQTSLYFCASSLGRPGANVLTFGAGSRLTVL.

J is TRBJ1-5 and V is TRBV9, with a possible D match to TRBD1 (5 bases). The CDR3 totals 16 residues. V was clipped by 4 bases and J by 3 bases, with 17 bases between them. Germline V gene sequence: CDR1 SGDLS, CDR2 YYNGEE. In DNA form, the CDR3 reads TGTGCCAGCAGCTTCCCGGGACTCAGAGACAATCAGCCCCAGCATTTT. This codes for CASSFPGLRDNQPQHF. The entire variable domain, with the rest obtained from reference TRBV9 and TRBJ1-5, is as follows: DSGVTQTPKHLITATGQRVTLRCSPRSGDLSVYWYQQSLDQGLQFLIQYYNGEERAKGNILERFSAQQFPDLHSELNLSSLELGDSALYFCASSFPGLRDNQPQHFGDGTRLSIL.

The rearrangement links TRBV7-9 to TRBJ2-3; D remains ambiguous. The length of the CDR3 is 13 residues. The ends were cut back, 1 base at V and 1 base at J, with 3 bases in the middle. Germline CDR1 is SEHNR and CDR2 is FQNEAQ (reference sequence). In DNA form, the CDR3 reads TGTGCCAGCAGCTTAGGTGGCACAGATACGCAGTATTTT. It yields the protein CASSLGGTDTQYF.

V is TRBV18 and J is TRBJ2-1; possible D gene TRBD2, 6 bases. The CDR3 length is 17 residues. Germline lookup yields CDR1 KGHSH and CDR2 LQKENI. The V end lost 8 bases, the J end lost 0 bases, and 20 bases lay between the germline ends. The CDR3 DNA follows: TGTGCCAGCACTCGGGACTCTCCCTCAAGCTCCTACAATGAGCAGTTCTTC. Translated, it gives CASTRDSPSSSYNEQFF.

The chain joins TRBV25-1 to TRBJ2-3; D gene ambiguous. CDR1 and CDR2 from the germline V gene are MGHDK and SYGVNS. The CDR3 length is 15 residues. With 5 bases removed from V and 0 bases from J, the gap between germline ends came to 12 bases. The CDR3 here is CASSLATGSTDTQYF. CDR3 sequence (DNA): TGTGCCAGCAGTCTCGCGACCGGTAGCACAGATACGCAGTATTTT.

The CDR3 DNA reads as TGTGCCAGCAGTCCAGGGACTACTAAAGAGCAGTACTTC. It is translated as CASSPGTTKEQYF. The rearrangement uses TRBV6-5 and TRBJ2-7; 7 bases line up with TRBD2. The CDR3 length is 13 residues. CDR1 is MNHEY, CDR2 SVGAGI, per germline. V gave up 5 bases and J gave up 7 bases; unmatched junction bases: 8.

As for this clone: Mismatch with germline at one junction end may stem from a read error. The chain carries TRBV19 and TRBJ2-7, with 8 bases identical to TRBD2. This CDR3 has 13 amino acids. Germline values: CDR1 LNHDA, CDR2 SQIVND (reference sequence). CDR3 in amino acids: CAGSRAGAYEQYF. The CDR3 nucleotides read TGTGCCGGTAGTAGAGCGGGAGCCTACGAGCAGTACTTC.

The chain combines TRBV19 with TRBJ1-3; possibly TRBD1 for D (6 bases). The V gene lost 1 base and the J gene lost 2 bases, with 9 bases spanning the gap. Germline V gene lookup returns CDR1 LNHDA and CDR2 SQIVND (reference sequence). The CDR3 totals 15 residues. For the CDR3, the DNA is TGTGCCAGTAGTATAGGGGCAGGGGCTGGAAACACCATATATTTT. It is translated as CASSIGAGAGNTIYF.

Written as DNA, the CDR3 is TGTGCCAGCTCACCGGTCGGGGGAAGTTCGGACGAGCAGTACTTC. Its translation: CASSPVGGSSDEQYF. V usage is TRBV18 and J usage is TRBJ2-7, with D maybe TRBD2 (6 bases). V dropped 3 bases and J dropped 5 bases, with 17 bases sitting between them. The CDR3 has 15 amino acids. CDR1 and CDR2 (germline): KGHSH, LQKENI.